This T cell receptor beta chain was sequenced during a study of blood T cell repertoires in COVID-19. About the research overall: Samples of COVID-19 (acute and convalescent) were obtained from the United States, Italy and Spain. From T cells, B-cell-depleted T cells, or PBMCs came the material, which was cDNA or gDNA.

CDR1 SEHNR and CDR2 FQNEAQ come from the germline V gene (reference sequence). V lost 3 bases to trimming and J lost 0 bases, with 6 bases between them. The length of the CDR3 is 15 residues. This clone was seen a handful of times. A much larger clone lies one base from this, so it may be a read error. The sample contains more than one DNA sequence encoding this CDR3. As processed by the authors: Counts of nucleated cells, estimated from reference gene primer amplification, were obtained. Here immunoSEQ multiplex PCR was the method, and the copy in TCRdb shows in-frame clones only, minus some. V, J and clone size were drawn from that table, and D and trimming were deduced from the DNA. This sample carries 250,000 to 300,000 clones, about 88% of them seen once, and the ten largest clones take less than 4.5%.

The chain carries TRBV7-9 and TRBJ1-6, with D unresolved. The receptor was derived from a man aged 18-30 years with active or convalescent COVID-19. The sample taken for sequencing was peripheral blood. In nucleotides, the CDR3 is TGTGCCAGCAGCTTGGGGAGCTCCTATAATTCACCCCTCCACTTT. Its translation: CASSLGSSYNSPLHF. Full variable domain (remainder filled in from reference TRBV7-9 and TRBJ1-6): DTGVSQNPRHKITKRGQNVTFRCDPISEHNRLYWYRQTLGQGPEFLTYFQNEAQLEKSRLLSDRFSAERPKGSFSTLEIQRTEQGDSAMYLCASSLGSSYNSPLHFGNGTRLTVT.